This T cell receptor beta chain stems from a study of post-analysis software for immune sequencing data. Findings and caveats of the study: Patients had higher frequencies than controls of roughly five TRBV segments, including TRBV5-6, TRBV5-1 and TRBV20-1.

This clonotype appeared a few times. What it recognizes is unknown. Unique molecular identifiers were carried by the TCR beta cDNA libraries. TCRdb processed the PCR reads anew with MiXCR; each CDR3 protein has one entry. The table records some 500,000 distinct CDR3 sequences, roughly 46% of them present only once. The germline V and J ends were trimmed by 4 bases and 4 bases, with 19 bases remaining between them. The CDR3 has 16 residues. CDR1 and CDR2 from the germline V gene are MGHRA and YSYEKL. The sample taken for sequencing was blood. The chain is built from TRBV4-1 and TRBJ1-1; D is unclear. The TCR originated in a girl between 10 and 17 years old with multiple sclerosis. CDR3 DNA sequence: TGCGCCAGCAGCCTCGTCGAGCCGAGCCCTGGCACTGAAGCTTTCTTT. Translating it yields CASSLVEPSPGTEAFF.